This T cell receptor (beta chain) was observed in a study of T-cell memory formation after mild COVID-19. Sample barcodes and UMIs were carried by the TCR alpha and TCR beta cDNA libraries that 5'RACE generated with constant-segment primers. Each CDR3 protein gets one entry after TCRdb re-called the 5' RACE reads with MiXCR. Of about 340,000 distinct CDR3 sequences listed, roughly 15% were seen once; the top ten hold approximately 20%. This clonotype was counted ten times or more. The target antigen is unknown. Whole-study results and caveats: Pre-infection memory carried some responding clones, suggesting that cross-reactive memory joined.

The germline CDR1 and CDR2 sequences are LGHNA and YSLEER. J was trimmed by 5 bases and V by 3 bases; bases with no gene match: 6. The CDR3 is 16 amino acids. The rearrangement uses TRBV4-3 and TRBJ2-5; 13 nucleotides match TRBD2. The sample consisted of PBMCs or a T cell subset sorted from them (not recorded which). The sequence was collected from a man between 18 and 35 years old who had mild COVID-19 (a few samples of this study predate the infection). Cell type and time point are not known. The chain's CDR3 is CASSHGLAGAGETQYF. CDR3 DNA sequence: TGCGCCAGCAGCCATGGACTAGCGGGGGCAGGGGAGACCCAGTACTTC.